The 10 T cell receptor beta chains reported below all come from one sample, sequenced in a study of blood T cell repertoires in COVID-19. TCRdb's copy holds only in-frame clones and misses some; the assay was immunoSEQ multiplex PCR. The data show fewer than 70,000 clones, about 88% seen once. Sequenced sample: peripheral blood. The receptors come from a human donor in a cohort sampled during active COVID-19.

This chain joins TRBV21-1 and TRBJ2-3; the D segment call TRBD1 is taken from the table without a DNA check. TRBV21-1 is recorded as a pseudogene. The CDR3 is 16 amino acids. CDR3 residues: CASSNGTGPSTDTQYF. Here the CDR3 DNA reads TGTGCCAGCAGCAACGGGACAGGGCCTAGCACAGATACGCAGTATTTT.

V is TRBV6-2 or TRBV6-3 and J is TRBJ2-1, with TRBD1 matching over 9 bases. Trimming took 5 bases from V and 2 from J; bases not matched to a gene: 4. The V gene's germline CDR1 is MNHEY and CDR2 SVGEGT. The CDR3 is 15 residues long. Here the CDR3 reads CASSLQGAPYNEQFF. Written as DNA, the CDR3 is TGTGCCAGCAGTCTACAGGGGGCCCCCTACAATGAGCAGTTCTTC.

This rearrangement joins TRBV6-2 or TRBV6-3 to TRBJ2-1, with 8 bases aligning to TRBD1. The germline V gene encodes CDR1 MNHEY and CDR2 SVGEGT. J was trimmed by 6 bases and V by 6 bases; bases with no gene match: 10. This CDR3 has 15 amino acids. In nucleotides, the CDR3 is TGTGCCAGCAGCCCGCGGGGTCAGGGGGCCAATGAGCAGTTCTTC. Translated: CASSPRGQGANEQFF.

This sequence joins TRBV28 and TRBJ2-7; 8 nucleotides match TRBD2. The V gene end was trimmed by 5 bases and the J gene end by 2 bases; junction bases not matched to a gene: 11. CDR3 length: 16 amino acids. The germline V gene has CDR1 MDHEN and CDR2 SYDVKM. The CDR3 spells CASSPSGGGDTYEQYF. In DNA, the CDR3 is TGTGCCAGCAGTCCCAGCGGGGGTGGGGATACCTACGAGCAGTACTTC.

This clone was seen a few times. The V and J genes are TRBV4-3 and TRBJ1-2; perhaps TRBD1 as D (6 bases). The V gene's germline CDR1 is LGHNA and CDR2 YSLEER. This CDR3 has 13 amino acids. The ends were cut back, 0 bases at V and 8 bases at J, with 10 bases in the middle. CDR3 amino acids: CASSQDLGGGYTF. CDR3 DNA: TGCGCCAGCAGCCAAGATTTAGGGGGAGGCTACACCTTC.

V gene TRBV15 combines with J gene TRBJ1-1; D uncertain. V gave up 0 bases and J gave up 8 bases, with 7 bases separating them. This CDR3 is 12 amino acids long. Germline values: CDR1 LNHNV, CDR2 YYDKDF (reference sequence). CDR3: CATSRDFEEAFF. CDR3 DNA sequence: TGTGCCACCAGCAGAGATTTCGAGGAAGCTTTCTTT.

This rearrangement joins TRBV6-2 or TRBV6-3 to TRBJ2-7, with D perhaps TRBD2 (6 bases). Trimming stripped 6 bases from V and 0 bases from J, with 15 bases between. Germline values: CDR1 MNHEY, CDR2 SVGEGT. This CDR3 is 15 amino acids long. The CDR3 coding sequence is TGTGCCAGCAGCCCCCCCGGGAGAAGCTCCTACGAGCAGTACTTC. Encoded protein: CASSPPGRSSYEQYF.

CDR3 sequence reads: CASSVTSGSPEQYF. The CDR3 DNA is TGTGCCAGCAGCGTGACTAGCGGGAGCCCCGAGCAGTACTTC. The chain links TRBV7-8 to TRBJ2-7, with 12 bases identical to TRBD2. CDR1 and CDR2 from the germline V gene are SGHVS and FQNEAQ. This CDR3 has 14 amino acids. V trimming: 5 bases; J trimming: 6 bases; junction bases outside the gene matches: 5.

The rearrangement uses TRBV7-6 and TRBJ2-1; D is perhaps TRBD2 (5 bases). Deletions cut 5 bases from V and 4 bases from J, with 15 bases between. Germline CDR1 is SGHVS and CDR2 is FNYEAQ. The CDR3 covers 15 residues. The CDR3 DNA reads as TGTGCCAGCAGCACTGGAAGAGGGTTATACAATGAGCAGTTCTTC. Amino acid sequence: CASSTGRGLYNEQFF.

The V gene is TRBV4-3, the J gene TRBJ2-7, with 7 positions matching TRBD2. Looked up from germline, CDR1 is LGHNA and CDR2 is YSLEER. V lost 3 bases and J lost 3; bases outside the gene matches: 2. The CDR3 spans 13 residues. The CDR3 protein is CASSQLAGYEQYF. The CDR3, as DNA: TGCGCCAGCAGCCAGTTAGCGGGCTACGAGCAGTACTTC.